The 11 T cell receptor beta chains in this list originate from one sample, sequenced in a study of T cell responses to AZD1222 COVID-19 vaccine. TCRdb's table, derived via immunoSEQ multiplex PCR, lists solely in-frame clones and lacks some. The sample lists approximately 120,000 clones, over 75% occurring once. The sample in question was peripheral blood, obtained 28 days after the second AZD1222 dose. The source is an adult who received the AZD1222 COVID-19 vaccine.

The chain is built from TRBV7-2 and TRBJ2-3, with D perhaps matching TRBD1 or TRBD2 (7 bases each). The V end lost 4 bases, the J end lost 4 bases, and 21 bases lay between the germline ends. Germline CDR1 SGHTA, CDR2 FQGNSA. CDR3 size: 17 residues. The CDR3 nucleotides read TGTGCCAGCAGCTCCTCGGGGAGGGGGCGTAAGGCAGATACGCAGTATTTT. Residues: CASSSSGRGRKADTQYF.

The table lists this clone with a few counts. This chain uses TRBV20-1 with TRBJ2-5, with D unclear. The length of the CDR3 is 9 residues. Germline CDR1 reads DFQATT; CDR2 reads SNEGSKA (reference sequence). The V end lost 8 bases, the J end lost 1 base, and 2 bases lay between the germline ends. The CDR3: CSTQETQYF. CDR3 bases: TGCAGTACCCAAGAGACCCAGTACTTC.

V usage is TRBV28 and J usage is TRBJ2-2; 8 nucleotides agree with TRBD2. CDR3 length equals 15 residues. The V segment lost 6 bases and the J segment 4 bases; nucleotides outside the gene matches: 7. Germline V gene data show CDR1 as MDHEN and CDR2 as SYDVKM. DNA for the CDR3: TGTGCCAGCAGCCCCGGGACTAGGGGCACCGGGGAGCTGTTTTTT. This sequence encodes CASSPGTRGTGELFF.

The J gene is TRBJ1-2, the V gene TRBV7-9, with D unresolved. CDR1 is SEHNR and CDR2 is FQNEAQ in the germline V gene (reference sequence). The V gene lost 1 base and the J gene lost 8 bases, with 14 bases spanning the gap. The CDR3 covers 14 residues. CDR3 sequence: CASSLGPAPKGYTF. The CDR3 DNA reads as TGTGCCAGCAGCTTAGGACCGGCGCCGAAAGGCTACACCTTC.

The chain combines TRBV4-1 with TRBJ1-1; no clear D gene. V lost 4 bases and J 9 bases, leaving 9 bases between the germline ends. The CDR3 runs to 11 residues. CDR1 and CDR2 (germline): MGHRA, YSYEKL. CDR3: CASSRDTKAFF. The CDR3 nucleotides read TGCGCCAGCAGCCGAGACACGAAAGCTTTCTTT.

In nucleotides, the CDR3 is TGCAGTGCCGGGGTTAGTAACATTCAGTACTTC. Translating it yields CSAGVSNIQYF. The J gene is TRBJ2-4, the V gene TRBV20-1; D perhaps matches TRBD2 (5 bases). Trimming shortened V by 6 bases and J by 7 bases, and 10 bases separated the two germline ends. Germline V gene lookup returns CDR1 DFQATT and CDR2 SNEGSKA (reference sequence). The CDR3 totals 11 residues.

The J gene is TRBJ1-4, the V gene TRBV9; TRBD1 agrees at 10 bases. The V and J ends lost 4 bases and 7 bases, in that order; junction bases with no gene match: 7. Germline V gene lookup returns CDR1 SGDLS and CDR2 YYNGEE. The CDR3 extends over 15 amino acids. The CDR3 sequence: CASSTSGQGGEKLFF. CDR3 coding DNA: TGTGCCAGCAGCACATCCGGACAGGGGGGTGAAAAACTGTTTTTT.

The chain recombines TRBV6-2 or TRBV6-3 with TRBJ1-2, with 7 positions matching TRBD1. J gave up 10 bases and V 5 bases, and 7 bases lay outside the gene matches. The CDR3 runs 12 residues. Germline V gene data show CDR1 as MNHEY and CDR2 as SVGEGT. CDR3 nucleotides: TGTGCCAGCAGTCCGACAGGGCGGTTCTACACCTTC. This encodes CASSPTGRFYTF.

This clone came up once. The rearrangement joins TRBV19 to TRBJ2-7; D might be TRBD2 (7 bases). Trimming removed 6 bases at V and 0 bases at J, with 15 bases between. The CDR3 is made up of 15 amino acids. Germline assignment: CDR1 LNHDA and CDR2 SQIVND (reference sequence). CDR3 in DNA: TGTGCCAGTAGCGCGGGGGCGGGCCGCTCCTACGAGCAGTACTTC. It is translated as CASSAGAGRSYEQYF.

This clone was counted once. The genes are TRBV9 and TRBJ2-5, with 10 bases identical to TRBD2. CDR3 length: 17 residues. Germline CDR1 and CDR2: SGDLS and YYNGEE. With V trimmed by 0 bases and J by 1 base, 6 bases remained unmatched. CDR3 residues: CASSVGITSGAQETQYF. CDR3 nucleotides: TGTGCCAGCAGCGTAGGTATAACTAGCGGGGCCCAAGAGACCCAGTACTTC.

The V call is TRBV7-3, the J call TRBJ2-1, with a tentative D call TRBD2 (6 bases). Germline lookup yields CDR1 SGHTA and CDR2 FQGTGA. The CDR3 length is 14 residues. Trimming took off 4 bases at V and 6 bases at J, with 13 bases between the two ends. The CDR3 protein is CASSSPGGSNEQFF. In DNA, the CDR3 is TGTGCCAGCAGCTCCCCCGGAGGGAGCAATGAGCAGTTCTTC.